This TCR beta chain was profiled in a study of shared clonotypes between healthy human individuals. Findings and limits, study-wide: Generation probability values for non-shared clonotypes were lower than those for clonotypes shared by all four donors.

Using about 190 ng DNA, approximately 30,000 T cell genomes, the sorted-subset replicate PCRs were run. TCRdb keeps only in-frame clones here, not all; method: immunoSEQ multiplex PCR. This sample has a few hundred thousand clones; more than 95% occur once, and the top ten carry 0.057%. CDR1 and CDR2 (germline): LNHDA, SQIVND (reference sequence). This CDR3 is built from 21 residues. V was clipped by 0 bases and J by 5 bases; unmatched bases: 21. For this clone: Its antigen remains unidentified.

The chain recombines TRBV19 with TRBJ1-5; 8 nucleotides agree with TRBD1. Sequenced sample: naive CD4+ T cells sorted from blood. Subset denoted: CD45RA+ positively selected. The sequence was obtained from a woman aged 25-40 years in good health. The CDR3 nucleotides are TGTGCCAGTAGTATAGATCTATTCCGCTATTTTAAGGTACAGGGGGATCAGCCCCAGCATTTT. It translates to CASSIDLFRYFKVQGDQPQHF.